Given below is one T cell receptor beta chain in context. This clone was observed a single time. Its target antigen remains unknown. Qualities for individual bases were not recorded, and no much larger clone is one base off. Other nucleotide sequences in the sample specify the same CDR3. This entry is derived from a study of blood T cell repertoires in COVID-19 (dated by TCRdb to 2018 to 2020). Background for the entire study: Samples covering the acute and convalescent phases of COVID-19 were provided by collaborators in the United States, Italy and Spain. The prospective study material was composed of cDNA or gDNA derived from T cells, B-cell-depleted T cells, or PBMCs. The samples were drawn from two sources: the first 160 participants of the ongoing ImmuneRACE study, and over 950 subjects contributed by 6 global collaborators. The repertoires were released in a freely available public database meant as a resource for research on the immune response to SARS-CoV-2. Subjects who had been exposed to COVID-19, were actively infected with it, or had recovered from it provided the deeply sampled blood TCRbeta repertoires that made up the dataset. Sample metadata almost always included a de-identified subject ID, COVID-19 status, age in years and sex. Where available, HLA class I and class II types were obtained from metadata supplied by the sample provider rather than from assay-based typing.

In the prospective study, participants were about 18 to 95 years old, resided in 20 to 30 geographic areas of the United States, and were enrolled through a virtual design. In the prospective study, participants were assigned to cohorts based on the clinical history participants reported in a screening survey and a study questionnaire. Recovered participants in ImmuneRACE Cohort 3 were defined as having two consecutive negative NP/OP PCR tests, clearance from a healthcare professional, or resolution of symptoms. In the prospective study, whole blood, serum and a nasopharyngeal or oropharyngeal swab were collected from each participant by mobile phlebotomists. Over an approximately 2-month period, participants in the prospective study had the option of providing additional blood draws and questionnaires. Blood samples from the prospective study were shipped frozen or at room temperature prior to DNA extraction.

TCRbeta CDR3 regions were amplified from genomic DNA using the immunoSEQ Assay, a bias-controlled multiplex PCR. The authors processed their data as follows. Nucleated cell counts per sample were estimated from amplification of reference gene primers within the assay. Sequence reads were collapsed and filtered to measure the absolute abundance of every unique TCRbeta CDR3 rearrangement. For each sample, productive Simpson clonality was calculated as the square root of Simpson's diversity index across productive rearrangements. Sourced from immuneACCESS, this table was stored by TCRdb with only in-frame sequences that have V and J called. A share of the clones is absent; for the studies checked, an unresolved V gene accounts for under half, and the remainder has no known explanation. D and trimming come from the DNA, and the V and J calls and clone size come from that table. Present in this sample are approximately 470,000 clones, around 90% of which were seen just once. The top ten constitute about 0.65% of the sample.

The germline V gene encodes CDR1 SGHRS and CDR2 YFSETQ. There are 14 amino acids in the CDR3, from cysteine to phenylalanine inclusive. Only CDR3 DNA is held: 42 bases, read in frame from base 1. The germline V and J ends show losses of 4 bases and 2 bases respectively, and no gene match explains 3 bases of the junction. Beyond this particular receptor, the publication reports: Clinical and demographic metadata were provided uncurated, with the amount varying by source and participant.

Sequenced input: PBMCs or T cells enriched from blood (not recorded which). The receptor comes from a young woman who had recovered from COVID-19. The rearrangement joined TRBV5-1 to TRBJ1-1, and TRBD1 aligns with 9 junction nucleotides. The CDR3 protein: CASSLTGGNTEAFF. The bases read TGCGCCAGCAGCCTTACAGGGGGCAACACTGAAGCTTTCTTT.